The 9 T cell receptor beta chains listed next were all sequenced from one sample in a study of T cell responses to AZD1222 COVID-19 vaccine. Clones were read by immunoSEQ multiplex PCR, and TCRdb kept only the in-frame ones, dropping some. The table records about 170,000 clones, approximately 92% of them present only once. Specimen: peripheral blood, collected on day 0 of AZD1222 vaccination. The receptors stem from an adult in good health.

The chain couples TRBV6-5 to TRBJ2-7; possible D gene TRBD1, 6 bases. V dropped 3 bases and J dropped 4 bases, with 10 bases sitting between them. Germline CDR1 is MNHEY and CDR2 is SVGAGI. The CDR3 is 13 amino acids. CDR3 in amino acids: CASSYQGFYEQYF. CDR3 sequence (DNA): TGTGCCAGCAGTTATCAGGGGTTTTACGAGCAGTACTTC.

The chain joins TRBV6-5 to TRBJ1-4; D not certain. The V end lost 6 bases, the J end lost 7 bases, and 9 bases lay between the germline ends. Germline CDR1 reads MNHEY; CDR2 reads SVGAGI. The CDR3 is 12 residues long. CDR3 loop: CASSRIFEKLFF. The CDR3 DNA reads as TGTGCCAGCAGCCGTATTTTTGAAAAACTGTTTTTT.

Here the CDR3 reads CASSTGTENTEAFF. Here the CDR3 DNA reads TGTGCCAGCAGCACCGGGACGGAGAACACTGAAGCTTTCTTT. This chain connects TRBV5-4 to TRBJ1-1; possible D gene TRBD1, 5 bases. The germline V gene encodes CDR1 SGHNT and CDR2 YYREEE (reference sequence). The CDR3 spans 14 residues. Between the trimmed V and J ends, which lost 4 bases and 1 base, there was a span of 11 bases.

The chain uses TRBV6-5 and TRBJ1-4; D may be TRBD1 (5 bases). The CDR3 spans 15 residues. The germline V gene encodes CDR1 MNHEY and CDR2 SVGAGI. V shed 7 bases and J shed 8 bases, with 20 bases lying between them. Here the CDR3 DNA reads TGTGCCAGCACCCAAGAGGGGCAGGGTTGGGAAAAACTGTTTTTT. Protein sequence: CASTQEGQGWEKLFF.

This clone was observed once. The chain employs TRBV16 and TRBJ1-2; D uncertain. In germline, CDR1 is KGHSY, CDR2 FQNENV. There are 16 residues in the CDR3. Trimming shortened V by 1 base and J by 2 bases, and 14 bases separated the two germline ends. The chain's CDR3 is CASSQLSTEKNYGYTF. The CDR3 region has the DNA TGTGCCAGCAGCCAATTGTCAACAGAAAAAAACTATGGCTACACCTTC.

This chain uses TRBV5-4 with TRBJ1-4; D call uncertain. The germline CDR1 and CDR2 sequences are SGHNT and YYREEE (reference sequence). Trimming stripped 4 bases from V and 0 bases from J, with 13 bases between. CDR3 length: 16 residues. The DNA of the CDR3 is TGTGCCAGCAGCCGCGGAGGGTTTGCAACTAATGAAAAACTGTTTTTT. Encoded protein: CASSRGGFATNEKLFF.

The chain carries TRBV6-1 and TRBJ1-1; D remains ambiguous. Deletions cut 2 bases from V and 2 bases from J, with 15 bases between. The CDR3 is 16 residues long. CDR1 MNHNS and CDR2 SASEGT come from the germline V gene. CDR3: CASSEWGEGENTEAFF. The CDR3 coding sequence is TGTGCCAGCAGTGAATGGGGAGAGGGCGAAAACACTGAAGCTTTCTTT.

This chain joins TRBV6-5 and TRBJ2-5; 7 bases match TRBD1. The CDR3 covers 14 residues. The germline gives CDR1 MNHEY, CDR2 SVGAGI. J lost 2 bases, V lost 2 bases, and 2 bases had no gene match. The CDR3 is CASSYGGQQETQYF. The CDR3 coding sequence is TGTGCCAGCAGTTACGGGGGACAGCAAGAGACCCAGTACTTC.

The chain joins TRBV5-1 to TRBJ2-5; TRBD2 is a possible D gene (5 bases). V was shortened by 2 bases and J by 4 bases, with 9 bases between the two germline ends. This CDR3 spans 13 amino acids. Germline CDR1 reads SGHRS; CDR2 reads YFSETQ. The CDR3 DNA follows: TGCGCCAGCAGCTTCGACGGGGTAGAGACCCAGTACTTC. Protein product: CASSFDGVETQYF.